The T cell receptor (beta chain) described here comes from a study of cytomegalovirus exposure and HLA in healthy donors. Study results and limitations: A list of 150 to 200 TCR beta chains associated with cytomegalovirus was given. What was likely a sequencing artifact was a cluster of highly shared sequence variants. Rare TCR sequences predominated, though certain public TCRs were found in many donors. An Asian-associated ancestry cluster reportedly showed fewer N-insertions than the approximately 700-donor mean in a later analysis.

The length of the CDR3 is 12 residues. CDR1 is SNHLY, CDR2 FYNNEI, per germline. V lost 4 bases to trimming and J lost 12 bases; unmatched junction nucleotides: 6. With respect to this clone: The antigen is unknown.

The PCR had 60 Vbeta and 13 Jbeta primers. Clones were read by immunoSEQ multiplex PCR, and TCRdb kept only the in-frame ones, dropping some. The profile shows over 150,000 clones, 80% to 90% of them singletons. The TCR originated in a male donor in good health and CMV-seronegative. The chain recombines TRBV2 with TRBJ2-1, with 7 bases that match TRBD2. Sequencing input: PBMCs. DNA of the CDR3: TGTGCCAGCAGTGGGGCGGGAGTACCGCAGTTCTTC. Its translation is CASSGAGVPQFF.